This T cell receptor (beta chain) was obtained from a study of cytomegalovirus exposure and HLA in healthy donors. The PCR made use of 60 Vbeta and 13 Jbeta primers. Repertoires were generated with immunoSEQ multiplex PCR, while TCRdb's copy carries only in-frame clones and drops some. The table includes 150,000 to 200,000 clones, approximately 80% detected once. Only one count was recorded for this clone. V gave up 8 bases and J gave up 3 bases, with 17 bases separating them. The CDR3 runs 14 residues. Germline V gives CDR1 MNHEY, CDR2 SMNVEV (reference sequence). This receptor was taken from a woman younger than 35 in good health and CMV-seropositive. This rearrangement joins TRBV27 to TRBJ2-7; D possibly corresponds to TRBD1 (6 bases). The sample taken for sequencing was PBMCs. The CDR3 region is CASRRGIRDYEQYF. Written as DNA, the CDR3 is TGTGCCAGCCGAAGGGGGATTCGGGACTACGAGCAGTACTTC.